The 15 T cell receptor beta chains presented below share a single source sample, sequenced in a study of CD8 T cells in ankylosing spondylitis. Study-level findings and limits: Seemingly characteristic of ankylosing spondylitis blood was a TCR beta motif consisting of about 8 highly homologous variants.

TCRdb processed the 5' RACE reads anew with MiXCR; each CDR3 protein has one entry. The sample gives roughly 670,000 distinct CDR3 sequences, around 19% of which show up once; approximately 18% is in the top ten. Antigens of these TCRs are unknown. Material: blood, either unsorted or a sorted T cell fraction (not recorded which). These TCRs come from a male donor with ankylosing spondylitis.

This clonotype came up a few times. The chain has TRBV27 and TRBJ2-7; TRBD1 aligns across 8 bases. V lost 4 bases, J lost 2 bases, and 10 bases stayed unmatched. Germline V gives CDR1 MNHEY, CDR2 SMNVEV (reference sequence). There are 16 residues in the CDR3. CDR3 nucleotides: TGTGCCAGCAGTTCGAAGGGACAGGCCGGGGCCTACGAGCAGTACTTC. Its protein is CASSSKGQAGAYEQYF.

The chain carries TRBV7-6 and TRBJ2-5, with 7 bases fitting TRBD2. V gave up 3 bases and J gave up 2 bases; unmatched junction bases: 9. CDR3 length: 16 residues. Germline CDR1 and CDR2: SGHVS and FNYEAQ. The CDR3 DNA reads as TGTGCCAGCAGCTTGCTGAGCGGGGCCCAGCAAGAGACCCAGTACTTC. This translates into CASSLLSGAQQETQYF.

There are many counts of this clonotype. The chain carries TRBV24-1 and TRBJ2-1; 9 nucleotides line up with TRBD2. There are 17 residues in the CDR3. CDR1 and CDR2 (germline): KGHDR, SFDVKD. V dropped 3 bases and J dropped 1; count of bases not matched to a gene: 6. The CDR3 sequence is CATSDPGLAESYNEQFF. The CDR3 DNA reads TGTGCCACCAGTGATCCGGGACTAGCCGAATCCTACAATGAGCAGTTCTTC.

V gene TRBV4-3 combines with J gene TRBJ1-4; no definite D call. Trimming removed 6 bases at V and 8 bases at J, with 16 bases between. Germline values: CDR1 LGHNA, CDR2 YSLEER. The CDR3 extends over 14 amino acids. For the CDR3, the DNA is TGCGCCAGCAGTAGTGAAATAGGGCGCGAAAAACTGTTTTTT. Its translation: CASSSEIGREKLFF.

The J gene is TRBJ2-1, the V gene TRBV24-1, with TRBD1 matching 8 bases. CDR3 length equals 14 residues. Trimming removed 6 bases from V and 1 base from J; junction bases left unmatched: 1. CDR1 and CDR2 from the germline V gene are KGHDR and SFDVKD. The CDR3 spells CATSRTGSYNEQFF. The CDR3 DNA sequence: TGTGCCACCAGTAGGACAGGGTCCTACAATGAGCAGTTCTTC.

This clonotype was recorded many times. V usage is TRBV15 and J usage is TRBJ1-5, with D hard to call. Trimming took 1 base from V and 0 from J, leaving 7 bases between them. Germline CDR1 is LNHNV and CDR2 is YYDKDF (reference sequence). The length of the CDR3 is 15 residues. The CDR3 DNA follows: TGTGCCACCAGCAGAGGCAGGAATAGCAATCAGCCCCAGCATTTT. Amino acid sequence: CATSRGRNSNQPQHF.

This clonotype was seen a single time. DNA of the CDR3: TGTGCCAGCAGTTTAGTTTCAAGCGGGGGGGGCACAGATACGCAGTATTTT. The encoded protein is CASSLVSSGGGTDTQYF. V usage is TRBV12-3 or TRBV12-4 and J usage is TRBJ2-3; 10 nucleotides line up with TRBD2. This CDR3 region has 17 residues. Trimming cost V 1 base and J 1 base; bases outside gene matches: 5.

There are many counts of this clonotype. J is TRBJ2-5 and V is TRBV12-3 or TRBV12-4, with TRBD2 identical over 7 bases. The CDR3 runs 15 residues. V was clipped by 0 bases and J by 3 bases; unmatched bases: 4. CDR3 DNA sequence: TGTGCCAGCAGTTTAGCAGGGACTATTAAAGAGACCCAGTACTTC. This sequence encodes CASSLAGTIKETQYF.

At least ten counts were recorded for this clonotype. The CDR3 sequence: CASSQDINAAGKSAEQYF. The CDR3 DNA follows: TGTGCCAGCAGCCAAGATATTAACGCGGCAGGGAAGTCTGCCGAGCAGTACTTC. The J gene is TRBJ2-7, the V gene TRBV4-2, with D possibly being TRBD1 (5 bases). The length of the CDR3 is 18 residues. From germline, CDR1 is LGHNA and CDR2 YNFKEQ. V was clipped by 0 bases and J by 6 bases, with 24 bases between them.

This clonotype showed up many times. The V and J genes are TRBV12-3 or TRBV12-4 and TRBJ1-6; D is perhaps TRBD1 (5 bases). The germline V and J ends were trimmed by 4 bases and 8 bases, with 6 bases remaining between them. This CDR3 contains 12 residues. CDR3 protein: CASSSGHSPLHF. The CDR3 DNA sequence: TGTGCCAGCAGTTCAGGGCATTCACCCCTCCACTTT.

This clonotype was counted only a few times. This rearrangement joins TRBV18 to TRBJ2-7; D might be TRBD1 or TRBD2, each matching 7 bases. CDR1 and CDR2 from the germline V gene are KGHSH and LQKENI. The CDR3 covers 14 residues. V was cut by 1 base and J by 5 bases, with 12 bases left in between. The CDR3 spells CASSPRQGGDEQYF. The CDR3 nucleotides are TGTGCCAGCTCACCACGACAGGGAGGGGACGAGCAGTACTTC.

This clonotype was seen only a few times. This sequence joins TRBV10-2 and TRBJ1-6, with a tentative D call TRBD1 (6 bases). The germline V gene has CDR1 WSHSY and CDR2 SAAADI. V gave up 4 bases and J gave up 7 bases, with 14 bases separating them. The CDR3 is 15 amino acids. DNA of the CDR3: TGCGCCAGCAGTGTTAACAGGGTGGAGAATTCACCCCTCCACTTT. Protein sequence: CASSVNRVENSPLHF.

This chain connects TRBV20-1 to TRBJ2-2; D is uncertain. The V gene's germline CDR1 is DFQATT and CDR2 SNEGSKA (reference sequence). This CDR3 has 12 amino acids. V lost 3 bases and J 6 bases, leaving 8 bases between the germline ends. CDR3: CSASWGAGELFF. DNA of the CDR3: TGCAGTGCTAGTTGGGGTGCCGGGGAGCTGTTTTTT.

J is TRBJ2-2 and V is TRBV29-1; D may be TRBD1 or TRBD2 (6 bases each). Deletions cut 2 bases from V and 4 bases from J, with 17 bases between. Germline CDR1 reads SQVTM; CDR2 reads ANQGSEA. This CDR3 is built from 16 residues. This chain's CDR3 is CSVEPRSEGGTGELFF. Here the CDR3 DNA reads TGCAGCGTTGAACCCAGATCTGAGGGGGGCACCGGGGAGCTGTTTTTT.

The rearrangement links TRBV13 to TRBJ1-6; unclear D gene. Germline CDR1 PRHDT, CDR2 FYEKMQ (reference sequence). The CDR3 spans 16 residues. With 5 bases removed from V and 6 bases from J, the gap between germline ends came to 17 bases. Written as DNA, the CDR3 is TGTGCCAGCAGCAGGTATGGGGAGTCCGGTAATTCACCCCTCCACTTT. It translates to CASSRYGESGNSPLHF.